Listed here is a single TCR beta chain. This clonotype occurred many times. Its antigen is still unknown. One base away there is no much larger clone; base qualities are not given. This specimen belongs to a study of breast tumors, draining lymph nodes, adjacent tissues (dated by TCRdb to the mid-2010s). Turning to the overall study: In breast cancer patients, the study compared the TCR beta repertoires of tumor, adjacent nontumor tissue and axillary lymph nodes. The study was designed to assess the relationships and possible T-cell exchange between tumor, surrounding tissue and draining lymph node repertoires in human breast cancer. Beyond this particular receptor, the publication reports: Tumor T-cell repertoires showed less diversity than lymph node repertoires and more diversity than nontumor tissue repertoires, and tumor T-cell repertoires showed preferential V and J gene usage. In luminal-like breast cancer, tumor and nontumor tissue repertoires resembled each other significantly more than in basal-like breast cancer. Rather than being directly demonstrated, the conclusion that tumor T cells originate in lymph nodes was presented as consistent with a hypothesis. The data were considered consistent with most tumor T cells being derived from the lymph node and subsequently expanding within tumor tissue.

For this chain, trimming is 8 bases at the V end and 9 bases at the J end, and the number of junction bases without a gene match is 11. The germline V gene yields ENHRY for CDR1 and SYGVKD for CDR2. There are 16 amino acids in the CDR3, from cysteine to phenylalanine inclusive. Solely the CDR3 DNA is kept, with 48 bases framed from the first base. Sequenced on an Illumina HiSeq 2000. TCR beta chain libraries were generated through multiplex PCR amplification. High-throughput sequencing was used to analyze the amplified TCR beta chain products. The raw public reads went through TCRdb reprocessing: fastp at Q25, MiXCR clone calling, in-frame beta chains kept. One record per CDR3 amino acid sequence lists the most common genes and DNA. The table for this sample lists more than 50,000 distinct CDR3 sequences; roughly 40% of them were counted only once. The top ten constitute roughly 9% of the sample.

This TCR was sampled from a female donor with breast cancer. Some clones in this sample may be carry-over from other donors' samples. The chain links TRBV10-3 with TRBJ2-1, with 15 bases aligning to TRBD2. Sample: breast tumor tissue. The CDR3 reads CAIGGRTSGRGGEQFF. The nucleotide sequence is TGTGCCATCGGGGGGAGGACTAGCGGGAGGGGAGGTGAGCAGTTCTTC.